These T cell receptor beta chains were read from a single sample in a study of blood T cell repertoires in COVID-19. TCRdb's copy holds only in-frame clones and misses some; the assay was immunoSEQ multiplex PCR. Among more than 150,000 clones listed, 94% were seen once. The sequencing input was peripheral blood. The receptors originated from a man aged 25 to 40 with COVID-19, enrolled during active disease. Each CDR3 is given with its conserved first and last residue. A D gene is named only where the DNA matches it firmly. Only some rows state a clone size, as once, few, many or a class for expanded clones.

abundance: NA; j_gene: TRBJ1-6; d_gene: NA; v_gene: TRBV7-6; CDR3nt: TGTGCCAGCAGCTTGCGGCCCCCGAGCATAGATAATTCACCCCTCCACTTT; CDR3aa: CASSLRPPSIDNSPLHF
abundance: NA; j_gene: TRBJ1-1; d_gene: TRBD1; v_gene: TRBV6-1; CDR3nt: TGTGCCAGCAGTGGGCGTGGACAGGGGCAAGTTCAGGGAGCTTTCTTT; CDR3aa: CASSGRGQGQVQGAFF
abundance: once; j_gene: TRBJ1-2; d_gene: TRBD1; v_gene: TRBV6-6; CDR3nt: TGTGCCAGCAGCCTCCCACAGGGGGCAGGTGGCTACACCTTC; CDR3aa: CASSLPQGAGGYTF
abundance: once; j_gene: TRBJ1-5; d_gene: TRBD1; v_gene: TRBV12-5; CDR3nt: TGTGCTTCAGGGGGTCAAGGACAGCCCCAGCATTTT; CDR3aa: CASGGQGQPQHF
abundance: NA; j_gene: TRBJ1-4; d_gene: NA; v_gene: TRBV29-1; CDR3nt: TGCAGCGTGACTGTACGCACTAATGAAAAACTGTTTTTT; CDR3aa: CSVTVRTNEKLFF
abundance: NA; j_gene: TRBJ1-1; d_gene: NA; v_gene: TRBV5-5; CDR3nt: TGTGCCAGCAGATACACAACTGAAGCTTTCTTT; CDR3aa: CASRYTTEAFF
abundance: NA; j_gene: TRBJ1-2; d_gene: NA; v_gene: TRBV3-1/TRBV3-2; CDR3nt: TGTGCCAGCAGCCAAGGGACTAGGGATACTAACTATGGCTACACCTTC; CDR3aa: CASSQGTRDTNYGYTF
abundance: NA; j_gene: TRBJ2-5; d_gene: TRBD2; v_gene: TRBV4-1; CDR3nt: TGCGCCAGCAGCCAAGAGGGGCGGGGGGAGACCCAGTACTTC; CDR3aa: CASSQEGRGETQYF
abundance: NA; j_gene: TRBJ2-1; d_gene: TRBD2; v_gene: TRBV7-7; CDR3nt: TGTGCCAGCAGCTTAGATGGTGTCGGCGGGGGGGCGGTTGAGCAGTTCTTC; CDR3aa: CASSLDGVGGGAVEQFF
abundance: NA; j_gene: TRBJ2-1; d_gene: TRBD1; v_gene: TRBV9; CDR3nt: TGTGCCAGCAGCGCCGGGACAGGGGGTACCTACTCCTACAATGAGCAGTTCTTC; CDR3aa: CASSAGTGGTYSYNEQFF
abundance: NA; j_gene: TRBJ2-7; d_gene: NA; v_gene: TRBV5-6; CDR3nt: TGTGCCAGCAGCCCCCAGATGAGGGAAAACTACGAGCAGTACTTC; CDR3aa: CASSPQMRENYEQYF
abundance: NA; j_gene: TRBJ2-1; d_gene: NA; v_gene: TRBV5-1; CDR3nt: TGCGCCAGCAGCCGAGGAGGGTTCGACAATGAGCAGTTCTTC; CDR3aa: CASSRGGFDNEQFF
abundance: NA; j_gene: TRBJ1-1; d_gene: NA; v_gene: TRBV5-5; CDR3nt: TGTGCCAGCAGCACGACACTTGCGGCTTTCTTT; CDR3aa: CASSTTLAAFF
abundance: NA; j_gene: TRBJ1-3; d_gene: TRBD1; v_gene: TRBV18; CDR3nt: TGTGCCAGCTCACAGGGGGCGCCTGGAAACACCATATATTTT; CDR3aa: CASSQGAPGNTIYF
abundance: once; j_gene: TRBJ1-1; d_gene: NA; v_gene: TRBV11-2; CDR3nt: TGTGCCAGCAGCTTAGATCGTGGCCCCTTGGCAACTGAAGCTTTCTTT; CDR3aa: CASSLDRGPLATEAFF
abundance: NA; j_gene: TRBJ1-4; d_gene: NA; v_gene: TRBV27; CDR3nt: TGTGCCAGCAAGACACAAGGAGGGACTAATGAAAAACTGTTTTTT; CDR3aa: CASKTQGGTNEKLFF
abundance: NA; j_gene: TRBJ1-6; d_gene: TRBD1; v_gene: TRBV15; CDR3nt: TGTGCCACCAGGGGGACAGAAAGCTCCTATAATTCACCCCTCCACTTT; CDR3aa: CATRGTESSYNSPLHF
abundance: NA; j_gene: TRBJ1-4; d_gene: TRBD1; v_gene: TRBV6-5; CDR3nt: TGTGCCAGCAGTTACGCACAGGGGGCGCGGGGTGAAAAACTGTTTTTT; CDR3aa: CASSYAQGARGEKLFF
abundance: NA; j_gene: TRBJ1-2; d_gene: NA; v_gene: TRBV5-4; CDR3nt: TGTGCCAGCAGCTTGGGAGAAGGTGGGCCCTATGGCTACACCTTC; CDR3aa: CASSLGEGGPYGYTF
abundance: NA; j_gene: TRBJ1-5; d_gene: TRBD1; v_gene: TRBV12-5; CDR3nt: TGTGCTAGTGGTTTAGCGATCGGGACAGGGTTATCCGTCGGCAATCAGCCCCAGCATTTT; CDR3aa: CASGLAIGTGLSVGNQPQHF
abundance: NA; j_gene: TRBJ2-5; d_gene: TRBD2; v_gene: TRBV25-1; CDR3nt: TGTGCCAGCAGTGAAATGCGAGGACTAGGGCGAGAGACCCAGTACTTC; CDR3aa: CASSEMRGLGRETQYF
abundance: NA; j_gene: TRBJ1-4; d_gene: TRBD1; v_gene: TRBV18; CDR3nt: TGTGCCAGCTCACCAACGGGACAGGGTGCCGAAAAACTGTTTTTT; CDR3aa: CASSPTGQGAEKLFF
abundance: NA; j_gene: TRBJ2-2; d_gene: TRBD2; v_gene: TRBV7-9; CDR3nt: TGTGCCAGCAGTTCTAGACTAGCGGGGAACACCGGGGAGCTGTTTTTT; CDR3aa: CASSSRLAGNTGELFF
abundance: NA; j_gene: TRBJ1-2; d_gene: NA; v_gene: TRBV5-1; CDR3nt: TGCGCCAGCAGCTTGGCAGACACGTCCGGCTACACCTTC; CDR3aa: CASSLADTSGYTF
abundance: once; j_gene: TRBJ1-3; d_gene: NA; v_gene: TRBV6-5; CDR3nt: TGTGCCAGCACCGACTGGGTGATAGACACCATATATTTT; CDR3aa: CASTDWVIDTIYF
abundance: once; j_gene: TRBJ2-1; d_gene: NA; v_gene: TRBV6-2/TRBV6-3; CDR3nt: TGTGCCAGCAGCCCGGCGGGCAGGGGAAAAAATGAGCAGTTCTTC; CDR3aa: CASSPAGRGKNEQFF
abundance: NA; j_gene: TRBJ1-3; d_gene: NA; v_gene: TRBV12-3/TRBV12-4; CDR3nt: TGTGCCAGCAGTGTGGGGGGGGGAAACACCATATATTTT; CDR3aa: CASSVGGGNTIYF
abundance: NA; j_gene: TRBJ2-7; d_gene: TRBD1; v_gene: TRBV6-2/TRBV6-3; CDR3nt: TGTGCCAGCAGCTCCCACCGGGACAGGGGCCCCTACGAGCAGTACTTC; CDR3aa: CASSSHRDRGPYEQYF